A selection of T cell receptor beta chains follows, all from one sample in a study of breast tumors, draining lymph nodes, adjacent tissues. A single record per CDR3 protein comes from TCRdb applying MiXCR to the multiplex PCR reads. Of under 350,000 distinct CDR3 sequences listed, around 31% are singletons. What was sequenced was axillary lymph node tissue. These receptors all stem from a female donor with breast cancer. Some clones in this sample may be carry-over from other donors' samples. The CDR3 runs from the conserved cysteine through the conserved F or W.

15 TRBJ2-2 TRBV12-3/TRBV12-4 CASRLALRGRGELFF
17 TRBJ1-6 TRBV5-1 CASSLAATGTDYSPLHF
15 TRBJ2-7 TRBV5-4 CASGRTSGRAYEQYF
14 TRBJ2-7 TRBV12-3/TRBV12-4 CASSFTPVGYGQYF
17 TRBJ2-7 TRBV6-5 CASSHSSGTSRLYEQYF
13 TRBJ2-7 TRBV15 CATSRADGTEQYF
13 TRBJ2-5 TRBV29-1 CSGTPGQQETQYF
16 TRBJ1-6 TRBV2 CASRLPGQGTGSPLHF
13 TRBJ2-1 TRBV20-1 CSYPARGPNEQFF
15 TRBJ2-7 TRBV20-1 CSARESGAGSYEQYF
11 TRBJ2-7 TRBV20-1 CSARTGVGSYF